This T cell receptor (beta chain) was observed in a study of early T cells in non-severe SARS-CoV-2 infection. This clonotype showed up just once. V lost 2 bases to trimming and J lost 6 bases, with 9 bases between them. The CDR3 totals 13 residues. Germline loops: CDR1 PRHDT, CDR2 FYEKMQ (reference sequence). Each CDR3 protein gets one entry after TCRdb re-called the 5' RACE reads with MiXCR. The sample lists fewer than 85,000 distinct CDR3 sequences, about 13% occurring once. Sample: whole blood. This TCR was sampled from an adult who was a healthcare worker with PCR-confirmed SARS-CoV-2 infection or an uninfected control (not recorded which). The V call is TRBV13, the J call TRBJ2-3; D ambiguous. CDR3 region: CASSLLTLDTQYF. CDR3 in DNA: TGTGCCAGCAGCTTATTGACACTCGATACGCAGTATTTT.